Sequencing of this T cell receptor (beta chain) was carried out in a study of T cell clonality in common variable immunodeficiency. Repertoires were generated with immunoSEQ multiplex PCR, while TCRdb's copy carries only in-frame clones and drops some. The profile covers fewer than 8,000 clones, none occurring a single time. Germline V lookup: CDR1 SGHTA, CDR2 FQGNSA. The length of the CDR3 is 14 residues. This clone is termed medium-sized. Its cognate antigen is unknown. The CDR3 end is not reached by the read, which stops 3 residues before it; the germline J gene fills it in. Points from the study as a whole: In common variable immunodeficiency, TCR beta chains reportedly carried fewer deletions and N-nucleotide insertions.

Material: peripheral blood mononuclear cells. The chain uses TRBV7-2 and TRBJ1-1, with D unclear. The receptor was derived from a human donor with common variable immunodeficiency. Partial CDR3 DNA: TGTGCCAGCAGCTTAACACCAGGCCTCGGAGAA. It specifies CASSLTPGLGE. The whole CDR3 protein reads CASSLTPGLGEAFF.